This entry is about one T cell receptor beta chain. Its antigen is unidentified. This sample was included in a study of T cells in narcolepsy. About the research overall: Enrolled donors included narcolepsy type 1 or type 2 patients and healthy controls. Findings and limits, study-wide: Blood of same and different patients, but not healthy controls, reportedly held recurring autoreactive clonotypes. No autoreactive T cell clone sequences appeared in some memory CD4+ repertoires.

Only in-frame clones appear in the TCRdb table, and some are missing; sequencing was by immunoSEQ multiplex PCR. The sample lists 26,000 or so clones, about 80% occurring once. Material: CD45RA- memory CD4+ T cells from PBMCs. This clonotype was sampled from a human donor with narcolepsy.

The chain's CDR3 is CASSDGYYEQYF. Here the CDR3 DNA reads TGTGCCAGCAGTGACGGTTACTACGAGCAGTACTTC. The gene calls are TRBV6-1 and TRBJ2-7; D ambiguous. The CDR3 has 12 residues. Trimming stripped 3 bases from V and 3 bases from J, with 6 bases between. Germline V gives CDR1 MNHNS, CDR2 SASEGT.